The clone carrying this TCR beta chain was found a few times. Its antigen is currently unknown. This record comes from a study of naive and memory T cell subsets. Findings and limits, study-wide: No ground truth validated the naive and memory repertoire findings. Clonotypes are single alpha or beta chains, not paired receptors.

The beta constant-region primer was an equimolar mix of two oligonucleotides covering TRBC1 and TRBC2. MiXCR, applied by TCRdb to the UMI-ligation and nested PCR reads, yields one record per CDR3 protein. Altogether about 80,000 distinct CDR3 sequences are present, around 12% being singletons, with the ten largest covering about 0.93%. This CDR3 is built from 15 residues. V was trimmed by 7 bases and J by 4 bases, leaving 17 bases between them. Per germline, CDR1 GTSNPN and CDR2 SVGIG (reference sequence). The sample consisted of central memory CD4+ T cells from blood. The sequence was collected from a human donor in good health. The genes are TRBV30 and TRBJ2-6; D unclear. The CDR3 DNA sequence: TGTGCCTCTCCCCGCGTTGGCTCCGGGGCCAACGTCCTGACTTTC. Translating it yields CASPRVGSGANVLTF.